This T cell receptor (beta chain) was obtained from a study of T-cell reconstitution after alpha-beta-depleted transplantation in children. Study-wide results and limits: From surviving recipient T cells and thymic progenitors came the high day-60 TCRbeta diversity observed in some patients. By one year post-transplant, T-cell counts and diversity largely arose from T cells that were newly produced. Where alpha-beta T cells came from about two months after transplant was reportedly several hundred expanded graft clones.

Points on this clonotype: Its antigen is not identified.

Per germline, CDR1 SGHVS and CDR2 FQNEAQ. CDR3 length: 13 amino acids. Deletions cut 5 bases from V and 4 bases from J, with 9 bases between. As it was prepared, the TCRbeta library received unique molecular identifiers. In TCRdb, the PCR reads were re-called with MiXCR into one record per CDR3 protein. The repertoire includes 900,000 or so distinct CDR3 sequences, under 20% of them detected once, and about 4.6% sits in the top ten. The chain joins TRBV7-8 to TRBJ2-1; D is uncertain. Sequencing was performed on PBMCs, mostly from graft donor cells, taken 360 days after TCRalphabeta/CD19-depleted stem cell transplant. This TCR was sampled from a male patient aged 10-17 years who had a stem cell transplant for acute lymphoblastic leukemia, so the T cells may come from the graft donor. The DNA for the CDR3 is TGTGCCAGCAGCAAAAGAATGTACAATGAGCAGTTCTTC. Its protein product is CASSKRMYNEQFF.